What follows is one T cell receptor beta chain and its context. The data derive from a study of CDR3 diversity in severe acne. TCRdb re-called the PCR reads through MiXCR, storing one row per CDR3 protein. Among roughly 81,000 distinct CDR3 sequences listed, about 48% were seen once. Germline V CDR1 and CDR2: MGHDK, SYGVNS. V gave up 5 bases and J gave up 3 bases, with 13 bases separating them. This CDR3 has 14 amino acids. The chain recombines TRBV25-1 with TRBJ1-1, with D maybe TRBD1 (5 bases). The specimen was blood. The source is a male donor in good health, serving as a control. In DNA form, the CDR3 reads TGTGCCAGCAGTTTGGGTTCAGGGTACACTGAAGCTTTCTTT. Protein: CASSLGSGYTEAFF.